Below are 8 T cell receptor beta chains sequenced from a single sample in a study of blood T cell repertoires in COVID-19. TCRdb's copy holds only in-frame clones and misses some; the assay was immunoSEQ multiplex PCR. The sample holds roughly 77,000 clones, 80% seen once. Input material: peripheral blood. The source is a woman in her 70s with acute or convalescent COVID-19.

The V and J genes are TRBV2 and TRBJ1-1, with TRBD1 matching 8 bases. The CDR3 has 15 residues. Germline V CDR1 and CDR2: SNHLY, FYNNEI. Losses at the gene ends were 5 bases for V and 0 bases for J; bases not matched to a gene: 5. CDR3: CASSMQGAMNTEAFF. In DNA form, the CDR3 reads TGTGCCAGCAGTATGCAGGGGGCGATGAACACTGAAGCTTTCTTT. The full variable domain, rest sourced from reference TRBV2 and TRBJ1-1, is EPEVTQTPSHQVTQMGQEVILRCVPISNHLYFYWYRQILGQKVEFLVSFYNNEISEKSEIFDDQFSVERPDGSNFTLKIRSTKLEDSAMYFCASSMQGAMNTEAFFGQGTRLTVV.

The chain joins TRBV4-3 to TRBJ1-2; D perhaps matches TRBD1 (5 bases). Germline V CDR1 and CDR2: LGHNA, YSLEER. The CDR3 is 15 residues long. V lost 1 base and J 8 bases, leaving 17 bases between the germline ends. The CDR3 DNA reads TGCGCCAGCAGCCAAGCAGCGACAGTTTCTAGGGGCTACACCTTC. Encoded protein: CASSQAATVSRGYTF.

This chain joins TRBV7-9 and TRBJ1-2; D may be TRBD1 (5 bases). The CDR3 is made up of 13 amino acids. Between the trimmed V and J ends, which lost 6 bases and 8 bases, there was a span of 16 bases. CDR1 is SEHNR, CDR2 FQNEAQ, per germline (reference sequence). CDR3 bases: TGTGCCAGCAGACGAAGCGGGGGGGAAGGCTACACCTTC. It yields the protein CASRRSGGEGYTF.

This clone came up once. The rearrangement links TRBV27 to TRBJ1-2, with 8 nucleotides matching TRBD1. Germline values: CDR1 MNHEY, CDR2 SMNVEV (reference sequence). J was trimmed by 3 bases and V by 5 bases; bases with no gene match: 11. The CDR3 consists of 16 residues. The CDR3 DNA reads TGTGCCAGCAGTCCCGTCGACAGGGGAGTCGACTATGGCTACACCTTC. Amino acids: CASSPVDRGVDYGYTF.

Here the CDR3 DNA reads TGCGCCAGCAGCCCGAGTCCCGGGACAGGCCCGGGAGGTCCTGAAGCTTTCTTT. Protein product: CASSPSPGTGPGGPEAFF. J is TRBJ1-1 and V is TRBV4-3; TRBD1 matches 8 bases. This CDR3 comprises 18 residues. V lost 4 bases to trimming and J lost 6 bases; unmatched junction nucleotides: 19. Germline V gene lookup returns CDR1 LGHNA and CDR2 YSLEER.

The chain uses TRBV5-1 and TRBJ2-5; 7 bases map to TRBD2. This CDR3 is built from 16 residues. Germline-derived CDR1 and CDR2 are SGHRS and YFSETQ. J lost 2 bases, V lost 0 bases, and 7 bases had no gene match. CDR3 sequence reads: CASSLGSGARQETQYF. The CDR3 bases are TGCGCCAGCAGCTTGGGGAGCGGGGCCAGACAAGAGACCCAGTACTTC.

This clone was picked up a small number of times. The CDR3 loop reads CASSVAGGLGEKLFF. The DNA of the CDR3 is TGTGCCAGCAGCGTAGCGGGGGGATTGGGTGAAAAACTGTTTTTT. The rearrangement links TRBV9 to TRBJ1-4, with a possible D match to TRBD1 (5 bases). Deletions cut 0 bases from V and 7 bases from J, with 13 bases between. Germline lookup yields CDR1 SGDLS and CDR2 YYNGEE. CDR3 length: 15 amino acids.

The chain recombines TRBV13 with TRBJ2-2; D remains ambiguous. This CDR3 spans 12 amino acids. The V and J ends lost 5 bases and 4 bases respectively, with 5 bases between them. Germline V gene lookup returns CDR1 PRHDT and CDR2 FYEKMQ (reference sequence). CDR3 loop: CASSPGTGELFF. CDR3 in DNA: TGTGCCAGCAGCCCGGGCACCGGGGAGCTGTTTTTT.